Following are 14 T cell receptor beta chains from one sample sequenced in a study of blood T cell repertoires in COVID-19. Sequencing was performed with immunoSEQ multiplex PCR; in TCRdb, only in-frame clones are kept and a portion is missing. Of tens of thousands of clones listed, roughly 74% were seen once; the top ten hold 6.3%. Sample: peripheral blood. These receptors originate from a man in his 70s with COVID-19, enrolled during active disease.

Only a few counts were recorded for this clone. V is TRBV9 and J is TRBJ2-7, with D maybe TRBD1 (5 bases). CDR3 size: 15 residues. Trimming shortened V by 2 bases and J by 6 bases, and 18 bases separated the two germline ends. The V gene's germline CDR1 is SGDLS and CDR2 YYNGEE. The CDR3 reads CASSVHDSGISEQYF. The CDR3 coding sequence is TGTGCCAGCAGCGTTCACGACAGTGGGATCAGCGAGCAGTACTTC.

Only one count was recorded for this clone. The rearrangement joins TRBV7-2 to TRBJ1-5; 7 positions agree with TRBD1. Unmatched junction bases numbered 4, after V lost 5 bases and J lost 3 bases. The CDR3 loop spans 14 amino acids. Per the germline V gene, CDR1 is SGHTA and CDR2 is FQGNSA. CDR3 DNA: TGTGCCAGCAGCCTTACAGGGGTCAATCAGCCCCAGCATTTT. It is translated as CASSLTGVNQPQHF.

This clone was observed once. V usage is TRBV7-2 and J usage is TRBJ1-6, with D maybe TRBD1 (5 bases). The length of the CDR3 is 15 residues. V was clipped by 6 bases and J by 7 bases, with 16 bases between them. CDR1 and CDR2 (germline): SGHTA, FQGNSA. The CDR3 protein is CASRPTRGHNSPLHF. For the CDR3, the DNA is TGTGCCAGCAGACCTACAAGGGGCCACAATTCACCCCTCCACTTT.

The rearrangement joins TRBV3-1 (or the pseudogene TRBV3-2) to TRBJ2-1; D is unresolved. V lost 4 bases and J 0 bases, leaving 13 bases between the germline ends. The CDR3 covers 16 residues. Looked up from germline, CDR1 is LGHDT and CDR2 is YNNKEL (reference sequence). As DNA, the CDR3 is TGTGCCAGCAGCCCCTTTGGCGGCATCTCCTACAATGAGCAGTTCTTC. It translates to CASSPFGGISYNEQFF.

The chain employs TRBV6-5 and TRBJ1-2; D gene uncertain. The germline V gene encodes CDR1 MNHEY and CDR2 SVGAGI. V gave up 0 bases and J gave up 2 bases, with 7 bases separating them. CDR3 size: 14 residues. The CDR3 here is CASSYSYGNYGYTF. Here the CDR3 DNA reads TGTGCCAGCAGTTACTCGTACGGGAACTATGGCTACACCTTC.

The V gene is TRBV7-2, the J gene TRBJ2-1, with 9 bases identical to TRBD1. Germline V lookup: CDR1 SGHTA, CDR2 FQGNSA. Trimming at V came to 1 base and at J to 4 bases, leaving 2 bases not matched to a gene. The length of the CDR3 is 15 residues. Here the CDR3 reads CASSLGDRVYNEQFF. CDR3 nucleotide sequence: TGTGCCAGCAGCTTAGGGGACAGGGTATACAATGAGCAGTTCTTC.

J is TRBJ1-2 and V is TRBV5-6; D call uncertain. Germline V gene data show CDR1 as SGHDT and CDR2 as YYEEEE. CDR3 length: 14 amino acids. V was shortened by 5 bases and J by 3 bases, with 14 bases between the two germline ends. The CDR3 nucleotides are TGTGCCAGCAGTCCAGTCAGTGATGACTATGGCTACACCTTC. Its translation is CASSPVSDDYGYTF.

This chain uses TRBV7-2 with TRBJ1-2; tentative D call: TRBD1 (5 bases). Trimming removed 4 bases from V and 3 bases from J, with 15 bases in between. This CDR3 region has 15 residues. Germline V gene data show CDR1 as SGHTA and CDR2 as FQGNSA. The CDR3 sequence: CASSYSGRGDYGYTF. In DNA, the CDR3 is TGTGCCAGCAGCTACTCGGGGCGGGGGGACTATGGCTACACCTTC.

V and J are TRBV5-1 and TRBJ2-7, with TRBD1 matching 9 bases. This CDR3 spans 14 amino acids. The junction had 10 bases not matched to a gene; V was cut back by 6 bases and J by 6 bases. Germline CDR1 SGHRS, CDR2 YFSETQ. CDR3 in amino acids: CASTPGTGTGEQYF. In DNA form, the CDR3 reads TGCGCCAGCACCCCAGGGACAGGGACGGGCGAGCAGTACTTC.

The rearrangement uses TRBV3-1 (or the pseudogene TRBV3-2) and TRBJ2-1; 7 bases are shared with TRBD2. The CDR3 runs to 18 residues. V gave up 0 bases and J gave up 5 bases; unmatched junction bases: 13. Germline values: CDR1 LGHDT, CDR2 YNNKEL (reference sequence). The CDR3 loop reads CASSQDYPWEGLNNEQFF. CDR3 bases: TGTGCCAGCAGCCAAGATTACCCCTGGGAGGGATTAAACAATGAGCAGTTCTTC.

The CDR3 loop is CASSLTGQDQPQHF. The DNA of the CDR3 is TGTGCCAGCTCACTAACAGGTCAGGATCAGCCCCAGCATTTT. The chain combines TRBV18 with TRBJ1-5; tentative D call: TRBD1 (5 bases). Trimming stripped 4 bases from V and 5 bases from J, with 12 bases between. The CDR3 sequence is 14 residues long. Germline V lookup: CDR1 KGHSH, CDR2 LQKENI.

The genes are TRBV5-1 and TRBJ2-1, with D possibly matching TRBD2 (6 bases). V was trimmed by 0 bases and J by 1 base, leaving 17 bases between them. Germline-derived CDR1 and CDR2 are SGHRS and YFSETQ. This CDR3 region has 18 residues. As DNA, the CDR3 is TGCGCCAGCAGCTTGGCCCCAGGCGGGGCACTTTCCTACAATGAGCAGTTCTTC. Its translation is CASSLAPGGALSYNEQFF.

The rearrangement joins TRBV27 to TRBJ1-2; possible D gene TRBD1, 6 bases. Trimming pared 2 bases from V and 7 bases from J, leaving 14 bases between. The CDR3 is made up of 14 amino acids. Germline loops: CDR1 MNHEY, CDR2 SMNVEV (reference sequence). The CDR3 region has the DNA TGTGCCAGCAGTTTAAGTGCAGGGGTCACTGGCTACACCTTC. It encodes CASSLSAGVTGYTF.

The chain couples TRBV2 to TRBJ1-3; possibly TRBD1 for D (5 bases). Germline lookup yields CDR1 SNHLY and CDR2 FYNNEI. CDR3 length equals 15 residues. V lost 5 bases to trimming and J lost 2 bases, with 13 bases between them. The CDR3 loop reads CASSFLAGAGNTIYF. CDR3 in DNA: TGTGCCAGCAGTTTTTTAGCGGGGGCTGGAAACACCATATATTTT.